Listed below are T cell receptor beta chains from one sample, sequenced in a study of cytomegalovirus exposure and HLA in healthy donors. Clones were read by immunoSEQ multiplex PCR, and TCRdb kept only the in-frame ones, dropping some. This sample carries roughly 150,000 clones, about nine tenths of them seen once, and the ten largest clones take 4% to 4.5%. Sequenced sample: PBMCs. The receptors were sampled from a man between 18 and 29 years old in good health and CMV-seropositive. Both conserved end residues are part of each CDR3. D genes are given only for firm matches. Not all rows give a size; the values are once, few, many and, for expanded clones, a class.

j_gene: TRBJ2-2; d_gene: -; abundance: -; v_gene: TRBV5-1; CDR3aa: CASSLSLGVTGELFF; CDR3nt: TGCGCCAGCAGCTTGAGTCTAGGGGTCACCGGGGAGCTGTTTTTT
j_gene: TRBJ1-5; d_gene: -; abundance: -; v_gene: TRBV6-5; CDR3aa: CASSYDRFSNQPQHF; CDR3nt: TGTGCCAGCAGTTATGACAGGTTTAGCAATCAGCCCCAGCATTTT
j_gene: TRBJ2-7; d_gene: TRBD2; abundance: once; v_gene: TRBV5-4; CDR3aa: CASSLEGLADYEQYF; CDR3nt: TGTGCCAGCAGCTTGGAGGGACTAGCGGACTACGAGCAGTACTTC
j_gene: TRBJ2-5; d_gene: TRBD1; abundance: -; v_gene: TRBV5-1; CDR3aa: CASSFRAGGETQYF; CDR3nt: TGCGCCAGCAGCTTTAGGGCAGGGGGAGAGACCCAGTACTTC
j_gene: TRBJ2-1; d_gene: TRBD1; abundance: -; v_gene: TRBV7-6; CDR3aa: CASSLAPRVIRDREGNEQFF; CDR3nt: TGTGCCAGCAGCTTAGCGCCCAGAGTTATCCGGGACAGGGAGGGCAATGAGCAGTTCTTC
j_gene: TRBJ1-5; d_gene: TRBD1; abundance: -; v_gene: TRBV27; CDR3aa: CASRRGTGFNQPQHF; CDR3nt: TGTGCCAGCAGAAGGGGGACAGGCTTCAATCAGCCCCAGCATTTT
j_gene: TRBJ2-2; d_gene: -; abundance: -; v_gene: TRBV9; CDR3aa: CASSVGLALFVNTGELFF; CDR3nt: TGTGCCAGCAGCGTCGGGCTAGCGCTTTTTGTGAACACCGGGGAGCTGTTTTTT
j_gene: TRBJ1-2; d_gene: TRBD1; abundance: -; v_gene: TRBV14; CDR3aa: CASSQEGQGFISYGYTF; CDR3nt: TGTGCCAGCAGCCAAGAGGGACAGGGTTTTATAAGCTATGGCTACACCTTC
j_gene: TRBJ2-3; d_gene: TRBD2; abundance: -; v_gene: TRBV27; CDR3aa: CASSLSFPGLAGETDTQYF; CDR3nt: TGTGCCAGCAGTTTATCATTCCCGGGACTAGCGGGAGAAACAGATACGCAGTATTTT
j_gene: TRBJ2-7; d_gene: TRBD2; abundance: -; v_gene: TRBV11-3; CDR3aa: CASSLGPGTSGLWYEQYF; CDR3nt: TGTGCCAGCAGCTTAGGGCCGGGGACTAGCGGGTTATGGTACGAGCAGTACTTC
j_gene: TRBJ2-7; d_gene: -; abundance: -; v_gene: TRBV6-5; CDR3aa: CASSEGRDEQYF; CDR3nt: TGTGCCAGCAGTGAAGGCAGGGACGAGCAGTACTTC
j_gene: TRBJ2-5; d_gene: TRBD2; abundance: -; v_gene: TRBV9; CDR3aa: CASSAQLAGGRETQYF; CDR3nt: TGTGCCAGCAGCGCCCAACTAGCGGGAGGAAGAGAGACCCAGTACTTC
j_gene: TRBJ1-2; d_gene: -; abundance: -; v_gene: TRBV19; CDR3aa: CASSPGWNYGYTF; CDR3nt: TGTGCCAGTAGTCCAGGTTGGAACTATGGCTACACCTTC
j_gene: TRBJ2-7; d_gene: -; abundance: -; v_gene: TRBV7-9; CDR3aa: CASATLLGTYSYEQYF; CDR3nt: TGTGCCAGCGCGACCCTCTTGGGGACTTACTCCTACGAGCAGTACTTC
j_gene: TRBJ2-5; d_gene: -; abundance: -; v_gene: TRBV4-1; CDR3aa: CASSQLPEGYQETQYF; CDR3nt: TGCGCCAGCAGCCAGCTCCCGGAGGGGTACCAAGAGACCCAGTACTTC
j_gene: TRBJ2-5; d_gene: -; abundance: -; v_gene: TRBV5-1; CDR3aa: CASSPEAALRETQYF; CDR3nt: TGCGCCAGCAGCCCTGAGGCCGCGCTACGGGAGACCCAGTACTTC
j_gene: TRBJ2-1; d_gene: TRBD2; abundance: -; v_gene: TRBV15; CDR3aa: CATSGKPGLAGLKTSYNEQFF; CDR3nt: TGTGCCACCAGCGGGAAACCGGGACTAGCGGGACTTAAAACCTCCTACAATGAGCAGTTCTTC
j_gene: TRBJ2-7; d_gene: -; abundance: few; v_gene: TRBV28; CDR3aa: CASSTGSIREQYF; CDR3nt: TGTGCCAGCAGCACAGGGAGTATTAGGGAGCAGTACTTC
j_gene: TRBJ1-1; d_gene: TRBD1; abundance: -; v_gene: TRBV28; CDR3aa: CASSLIGQGFSEAFF; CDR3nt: TGTGCCAGCAGTTTAATCGGACAGGGGTTTTCTGAAGCTTTCTTT
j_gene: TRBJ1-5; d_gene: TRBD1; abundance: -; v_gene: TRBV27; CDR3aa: CASSTRTGDQPQHF; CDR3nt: TGTGCCAGCAGTACCCGGACAGGGGATCAGCCCCAGCATTTT
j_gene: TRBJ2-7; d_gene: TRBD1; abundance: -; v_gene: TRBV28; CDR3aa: CASRQVRDRRYEQYF; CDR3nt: TGTGCCAGCAGGCAAGTCAGGGACAGGAGATACGAGCAGTACTTC
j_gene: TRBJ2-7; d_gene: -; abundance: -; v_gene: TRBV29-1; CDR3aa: CSAEGVGLSYEQYF; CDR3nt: TGCAGCGCCGAGGGGGTTGGCCTCTCCTACGAGCAGTACTTC
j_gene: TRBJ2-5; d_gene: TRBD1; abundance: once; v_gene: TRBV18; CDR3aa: CASSLRTGGETQYF; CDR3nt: TGTGCCAGCTCATTGAGGACAGGGGGAGAGACCCAGTACTTC
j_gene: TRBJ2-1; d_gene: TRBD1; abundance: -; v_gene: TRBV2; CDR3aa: CASSEDRGSYNEQFF; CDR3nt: TGTGCCAGCAGTGAGGACAGGGGATCCTACAATGAGCAGTTCTTC
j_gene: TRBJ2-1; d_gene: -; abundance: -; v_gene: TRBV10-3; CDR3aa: CAISERGRSYNEQFF; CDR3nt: TGTGCCATCAGTGAAAGGGGCCGCTCCTACAATGAGCAGTTCTTC
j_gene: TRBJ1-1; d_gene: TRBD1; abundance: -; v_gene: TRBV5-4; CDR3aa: CASSYRGLYTEAFF; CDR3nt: TGTGCCAGCAGTTACAGGGGGTTGTACACTGAAGCTTTCTTT
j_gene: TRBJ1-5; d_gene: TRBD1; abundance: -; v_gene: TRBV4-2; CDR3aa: CASSQEVNRGSNQPQHF; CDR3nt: TGTGCCAGCAGCCAAGAGGTGAACAGGGGAAGCAATCAGCCCCAGCATTTT
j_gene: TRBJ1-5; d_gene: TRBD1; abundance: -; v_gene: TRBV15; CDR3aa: CATSRRQGYQPQHF; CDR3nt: TGTGCCACCAGCAGAAGACAGGGGTATCAGCCCCAGCATTTT
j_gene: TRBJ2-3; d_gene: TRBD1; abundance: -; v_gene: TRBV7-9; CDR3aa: CASSQNQGVATDTQYF; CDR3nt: TGTGCCAGCAGCCAGAACCAGGGGGTTGCCACAGATACGCAGTATTTT
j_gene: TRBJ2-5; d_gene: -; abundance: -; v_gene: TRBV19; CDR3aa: CASSTRGGFGETQYF; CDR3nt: TGTGCCAGTAGTACCCGTGGAGGGTTTGGGGAGACCCAGTACTTC
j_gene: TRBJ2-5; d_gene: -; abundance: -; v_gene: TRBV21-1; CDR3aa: CASGRQGAGETQYF; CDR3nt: TGTGCCAGCGGCAGACAGGGGGCAGGGGAGACCCAGTACTTC
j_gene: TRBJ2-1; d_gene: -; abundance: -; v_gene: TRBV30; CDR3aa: CAWSSTGNEQFF; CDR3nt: TGTGCCTGGAGTTCAACGGGGAATGAGCAGTTCTTC
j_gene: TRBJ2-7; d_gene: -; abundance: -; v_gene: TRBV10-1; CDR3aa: CASSDSGTLTRTYEQYF; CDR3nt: TGCGCCAGCAGTGATTCAGGGACTCTCACCCGCACGTACGAGCAGTACTTC
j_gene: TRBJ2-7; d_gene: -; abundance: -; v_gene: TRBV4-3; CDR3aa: CASSPIDLLGSVSYEQYF; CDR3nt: TGCGCCAGCAGCCCTATCGACTTACTAGGATCCGTCTCCTACGAGCAGTACTTC
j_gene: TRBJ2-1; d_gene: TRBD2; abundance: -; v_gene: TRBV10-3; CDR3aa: CAISGIAGATGEQFF; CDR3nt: TGTGCCATCAGTGGGATAGCGGGAGCAACGGGGGAGCAGTTCTTC
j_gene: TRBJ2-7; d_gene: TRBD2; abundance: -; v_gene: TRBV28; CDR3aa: CASSGTSGSSSYEQYF; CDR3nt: TGTGCCAGCAGTGGGACTAGCGGGAGTTCATCCTACGAGCAGTACTTC
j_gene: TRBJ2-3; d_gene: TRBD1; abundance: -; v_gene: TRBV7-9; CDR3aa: CASSKGQGADTQYF; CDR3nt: TGTGCCAGCAGCAAGGGACAGGGAGCAGATACGCAGTATTTT
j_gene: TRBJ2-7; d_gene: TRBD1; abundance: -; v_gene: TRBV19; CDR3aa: CASSPIFPGTGVSYEQYF; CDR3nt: TGTGCCAGTAGTCCAATATTTCCCGGGACAGGGGTTTCCTACGAGCAGTACTTC
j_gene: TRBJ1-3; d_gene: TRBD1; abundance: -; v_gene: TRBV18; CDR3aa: CASSPPGLTGKGNTIYF; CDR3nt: TGTGCCAGCTCACCACCCGGGCTGACAGGGAAAGGAAACACCATATATTTT
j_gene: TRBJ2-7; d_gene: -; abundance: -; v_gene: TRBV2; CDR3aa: CASSLSGNEQYF; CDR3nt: TGTGCCAGCAGTTTATCAGGGAACGAGCAGTACTTC
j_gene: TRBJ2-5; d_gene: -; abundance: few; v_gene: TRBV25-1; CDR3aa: CASSELRGTQYF; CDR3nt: TGTGCCAGCAGTGAACTAAGAGGGACCCAGTACTTC
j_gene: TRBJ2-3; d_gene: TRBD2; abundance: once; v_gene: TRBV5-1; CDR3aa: CASSPPLAGITDTQYF; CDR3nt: TGCGCCAGCAGCCCCCCCCTAGCGGGAATAACAGATACGCAGTATTTT
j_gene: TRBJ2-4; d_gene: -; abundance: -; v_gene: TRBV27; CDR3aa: CASSPSVKSVIQYF; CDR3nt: TGTGCCAGCAGTCCCTCGGTCAAAAGTGTCATTCAGTACTTC
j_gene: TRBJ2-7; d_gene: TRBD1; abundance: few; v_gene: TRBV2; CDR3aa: CASTGTGGKYEQYF; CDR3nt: TGTGCCAGCACTGGGACAGGGGGCAAGTACGAGCAGTACTTC
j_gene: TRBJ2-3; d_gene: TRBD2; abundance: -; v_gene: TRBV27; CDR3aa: CASSTLAGGHVDTQYF; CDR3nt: TGTGCCAGCAGTACACTAGCGGGAGGGCATGTCGATACGCAGTATTTT
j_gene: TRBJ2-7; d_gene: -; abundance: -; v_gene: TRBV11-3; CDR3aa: CASTQLGQTGRSYEQYF; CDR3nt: TGTGCCAGCACCCAACTAGGTCAGACAGGAAGATCCTACGAGCAGTACTTC